This TCR beta chain appears in the sequencing data of a study of identifying expanded T cells in peripheral blood. For this clone: Its antigen is undetermined.

Generated by immunoSEQ multiplex PCR, the TCRdb table keeps only in-frame clones and is missing some. The sample lists over 100,000 clones; less than 90% were seen once. CDR1 is MDHEN, CDR2 SYDVKM, per germline. Trimming stripped 3 bases from V and 1 base from J, with 10 bases between. The CDR3 is made up of 14 amino acids. General study findings and limits: Two-week clone count variance significantly increased as total template count grew. Approximately 1.2 clones differed between technical replicates, versus approximately 17 and 20 over time.

This sequence was found in a person aged 18-69 years in good health. The V and J genes are TRBV28 and TRBJ2-7; D is possibly TRBD1 or TRBD2 (6 bases each). Sequencing was carried out using blood. In DNA, the CDR3 is TGTGCCAGCAGTTTGCCGGGGGCATCCTACGAGCAGTACTTC. Translating it yields CASSLPGASYEQYF.